This TCR beta chain was sequenced during a study of chemoradiotherapy in HPV16-positive cancers (dated by TCRdb to the early 2020s). Some background on the complete study: Functional T-cell assays on cells from two HPV16-positive patients defined candidate HPV-specific T-cell clones and common TCR motifs. Next, the candidate HPV-specific TCRs and motifs were followed in TCR repertoires from under 95 patients with HPV-related cancers. The study asked whether T-cell immunity to the HPV oncoproteins E6 and E7 changes during chemoradiotherapy and whether this immunity affects survival. Study-wide conclusions, independent of this receptor: Expansion of candidate HPV-specific clones and E7-related TCR motifs was observed in the tumor microenvironment during treatment, whereas no such expansion was observed for non-HPV-specific T cells. Only two HPV16-positive patients were used to derive the functional definition of HPV-specific T cells, and the survival association was reported for HPV16-positive patients. Improved recurrence-free survival in HPV16-positive patients was associated with expansion of HPV-responsive T cells during chemoradiotherapy.

As regards this clone: No antigen is known for it. No much larger clone is present one base from it, and per-base qualities are unavailable.

The V and J ends are trimmed by 1 base and 2 bases, leaving 17 bases between them. The germline V gene encodes CDR1 SGHAT and CDR2 FQDESV (reference sequence). Including cysteine and phenylalanine, the CDR3 has 17 amino acids. Of the read, only the CDR3 DNA is kept; its 51 bases are in frame from base 1. Repertoires were sampled repeatedly over the course of chemoradiotherapy, so clonal expansion could be followed in the tumor microenvironment. The receptor library was made with the immunoSEQ multiplex PCR assay. TCRdb's version of the immuneACCESS table is confined to in-frame rearrangements and falls short of the full clone set. An unresolved V gene accounts for under half of the shortfall where checked; the remainder is of unknown origin. The sample table holds about 32,000 clones, of which 80% were seen once. Of the sample, approximately 4.2% falls within the top ten clones.

Recombination joined TRBV11-1 with TRBJ2-5; the D gene remains uncertain. The source material was blood, sampled from a patient who underwent chemoradiotherapy. The source is a human donor with HPV-associated anogenital cancer. The DNA reads as follows: TGTGCCAGCAGCTTAGGGAGTTTTTCACTCCCACAAGAGACCCAGTACTTC. Its product reads: CASSLGSFSLPQETQYF.